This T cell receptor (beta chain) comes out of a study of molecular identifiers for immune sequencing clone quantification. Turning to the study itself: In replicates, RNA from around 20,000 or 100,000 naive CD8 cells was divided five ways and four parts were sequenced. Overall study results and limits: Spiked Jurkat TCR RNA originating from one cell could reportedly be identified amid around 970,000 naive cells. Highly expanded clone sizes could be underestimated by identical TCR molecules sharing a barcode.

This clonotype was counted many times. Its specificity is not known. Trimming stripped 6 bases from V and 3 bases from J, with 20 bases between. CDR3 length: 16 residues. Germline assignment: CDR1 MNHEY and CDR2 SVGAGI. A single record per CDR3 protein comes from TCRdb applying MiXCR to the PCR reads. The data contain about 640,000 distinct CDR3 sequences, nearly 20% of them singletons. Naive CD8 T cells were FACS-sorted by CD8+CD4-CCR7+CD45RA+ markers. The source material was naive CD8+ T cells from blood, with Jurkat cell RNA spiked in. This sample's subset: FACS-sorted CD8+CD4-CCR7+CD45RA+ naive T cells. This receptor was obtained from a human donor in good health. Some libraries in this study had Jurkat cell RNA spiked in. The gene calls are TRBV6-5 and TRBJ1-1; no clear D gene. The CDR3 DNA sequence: TGTGCCAGCAGCGCCCCGGGTCTTTCCCTATACACTGAAGCTTTCTTT. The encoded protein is CASSAPGLSLYTEAFF.